The rows below give T cell receptor beta chains drawn from one sample of a study of CD8 T cells in Susac syndrome. TCRdb independently ran MiXCR on the immunoSEQ multiplex PCR reads; one entry per CDR3 protein. The sample holds over 350,000 distinct CDR3 sequences; 85% to 90% are singletons and the top ten take about 0.12%. The specimen was CD8+ T cells from PBMCs. Receptors were obtained from a human donor with multiple sclerosis. CDR3s include the opening cysteine and the closing phenylalanine or tryptophan. A D gene is named only where the DNA matches it firmly. Some rows have no size entry. The others give once, few or many, or a class for an expanded clone.

NA	NA	TRBV11-2	TRBJ1-6	TGTGCCAGCAGCTTAATAGACGGTTCACCCCTCCACTTT	CASSLIDGSPLHF
once	NA	TRBV27	TRBJ2-6	TGTGCCAGCAGTTTTGGGACTTCTGGGGCCAACGTCCTGACTTTC	CASSFGTSGANVLTF
NA	TRBD1	TRBV20-1	TRBJ2-2	TGCAGTGCAAGGGACAGGAACACCGGGGAGCTGTTTTTT	CSARDRNTGELFF
NA	NA	TRBV4-1	TRBJ2-2	TGCGCCAGCAGCCAGACCCGACGGAATCGGGGGGAGCTGTTTTTT	CASSQTRRNRGELFF
NA	NA	TRBV6-5	TRBJ2-4	TGTGCCAGCAGTTCCGGGGCCCCGGGGAGCATGGCCAAAAACATTCAGTACTTC	CASSSGAPGSMAKNIQYF
NA	NA	TRBV28	TRBJ1-5	TGTGCCAGCAGTTTATCCGGGGGTAGGACTCAGCCCCAGCATTTT	CASSLSGGRTQPQHF
NA	NA	TRBV6-1	TRBJ1-1	TGTGCCAGCAGTCCCATTCTACAGGACACGATGAACACTGAAGCTTTCTTT	CASSPILQDTMNTEAFF
NA	TRBD1	TRBV12-3/TRBV12-4	TRBJ1-2	TGTGCCAGCACCGGGACAGGGAAGAACTATGGCTACACCTTC	CASTGTGKNYGYTF
few	NA	TRBV11-2	TRBJ2-7	TGTGCCAGCAGCTTAACCGGGTTCGAGCAGTACTTC	CASSLTGFEQYF
NA	TRBD1	TRBV27	TRBJ2-7	TGTGCCAGCAGATCGGACAGGGAATCCTACGAGCAGTACTTC	CASRSDRESYEQYF
NA	NA	TRBV9	TRBJ1-5	TGTGCCAGCAGCGAAGGGGTTATCGGCAATCAGCCCCAGCATTTT	CASSEGVIGNQPQHF
NA	NA	TRBV7-9	TRBJ1-2	TGTGCCAGCAGCAACCGACGTGATGGCTACACCTTC	CASSNRRDGYTF
NA	TRBD2	TRBV9	TRBJ2-3	TGTGCCAGCAGCGTTAGCGGGAGTAGTGAAGATACGCAGTATTTT	CASSVSGSSEDTQYF
NA	NA	TRBV4-1	TRBJ2-5	TGCGCCAGCAGCCAAAACAGGCCTCAAGAGACCCAGTACTTC	CASSQNRPQETQYF
NA	TRBD2	TRBV5-1	TRBJ2-2	TGCGCCAGCAGCTTCCGTGGCGGGGGATACACCGGGGAGCTGTTTTTT	CASSFRGGGYTGELFF
once	NA	TRBV28	TRBJ2-2	TGTGCCAGCAGTTTAGTCCTCACCGGGGAGCTGTTTTTT	CASSLVLTGELFF
NA	TRBD2	TRBV7-9	TRBJ2-2	TGTGCCAGCAGCCTTTGGACTAGCGAGTTGGGCGGGGAGCTGTTTTTT	CASSLWTSELGGELFF
NA	NA	TRBV14	TRBJ1-2	TGTGCCAGCAGCCAAAGGCAGGGACACGGCTACACCTTC	CASSQRQGHGYTF
NA	TRBD1	TRBV10-3	TRBJ2-2	TGTGCCATCAGCCAGCCGGACAGGGAGGACTCCGGGGAGCTGTTTTTT	CAISQPDREDSGELFF
few	NA	TRBV6-1	TRBJ2-7	TGTGCCAGCCGACAGTGGAGCTCCTACGAGCAGTACTTC	CASRQWSSYEQYF
NA	TRBD1	TRBV4-1	TRBJ1-2	TGCGCCAGCAGCCAAGATAGGACAGGGGGGAACTATGGCTACACCTTC	CASSQDRTGGNYGYTF
NA	TRBD2	TRBV7-9	TRBJ2-7	TGTGCCAGCAGCTTAGCTAGCCAAGCGGGAGAACAGTACTTC	CASSLASQAGEQYF
NA	NA	TRBV4-1	TRBJ2-3	TGCGCCAGCAGCCAAGAACGAAATACGCAGTATTTT	CASSQERNTQYF
NA	NA	TRBV10-3	TRBJ2-3	TGTGCCATCAGTGGTGCGACATCTACATGGGATACGCAGTATTTT	CAISGATSTWDTQYF
NA	TRBD1	TRBV11-2	TRBJ2-1	TGTGCCAGCAGCTCGGGACAGGGGTTTATTAATGAGCAGTTCTTC	CASSSGQGFINEQFF
NA	NA	TRBV19	TRBJ1-1	TGTGCCAGCCTCCCCACTACTCAGGGGCACACTGAAGCTTTCTTT	CASLPTTQGHTEAFF
NA	NA	TRBV7-9	TRBJ2-1	TGTGCCAGCAGCTCAGGGGAGCCATCCTACAATGAGCAGTTCTTC	CASSSGEPSYNEQFF
once	TRBD1	TRBV20-1	TRBJ2-7	TGCAGTGCTAGAGACCCCGGGACAGGGGACTACGAGCAGTACTTC	CSARDPGTGDYEQYF
NA	TRBD2	TRBV12-3/TRBV12-4	TRBJ2-3	TGTGCCAGCAGTTTACTTACTAGCGGCATCACAGATACGCAGTATTTT	CASSLLTSGITDTQYF
NA	NA	TRBV27	TRBJ1-5	TGTGCCAGCAGTTTAACAGGTTCCAACAATCAGCCCCAGCATTTT	CASSLTGSNNQPQHF
NA	TRBD2	TRBV9	TRBJ2-7	TGTGCCAGCAGCGTCAGTACTAGCGGGGTGACCTACGAGCAGTACTTC	CASSVSTSGVTYEQYF
NA	NA	TRBV5-1	TRBJ2-7	TGCGCCAGCTCCCTGGGGGAAGGGACCTCAACCTACGAGCAGTACTTC	CASSLGEGTSTYEQYF
NA	NA	TRBV6-2/TRBV6-3	TRBJ1-5	TGTGCCAGCAAAAGGAGGGGCGTAAATCCCCAGCATTTT	CASKRRGVNPQHF
NA	NA	TRBV6-1	TRBJ1-3	TGTGCCAGCAGTGAAATCCGGAGAGACACCATATATTTT	CASSEIRRDTIYF
NA	TRBD1	TRBV5-5	TRBJ2-1	TGTGCCAGCAGCCCACTACCGGGACAGAGAGACAATGAGCAGTTCTTC	CASSPLPGQRDNEQFF
few	NA	TRBV27	TRBJ2-3	TGTGCCAGCAGTTTTTACCCCGATACGCAGTATTTT	CASSFYPDTQYF
once	NA	TRBV7-2	TRBJ1-5	TGTGCCAGCAGCTTAACCCATGGTCAGCCCCAGCATTTT	CASSLTHGQPQHF
once	TRBD1	TRBV30	TRBJ1-5	TGTGCCTGGAGGCCCTTCTTTGACAGGGTAAGGCAGCCCCAGCATTTT	CAWRPFFDRVRQPQHF
NA	TRBD1	TRBV29-1	TRBJ2-1	TGCAGCGCCGGACAGGGGAATGGTGAGCAGTTCTTC	CSAGQGNGEQFF
once	NA	TRBV11-3	TRBJ2-1	TGTGCCAGCAGCTTAGCCCTCTCGGAAGAGCAGTTCTTC	CASSLALSEEQFF